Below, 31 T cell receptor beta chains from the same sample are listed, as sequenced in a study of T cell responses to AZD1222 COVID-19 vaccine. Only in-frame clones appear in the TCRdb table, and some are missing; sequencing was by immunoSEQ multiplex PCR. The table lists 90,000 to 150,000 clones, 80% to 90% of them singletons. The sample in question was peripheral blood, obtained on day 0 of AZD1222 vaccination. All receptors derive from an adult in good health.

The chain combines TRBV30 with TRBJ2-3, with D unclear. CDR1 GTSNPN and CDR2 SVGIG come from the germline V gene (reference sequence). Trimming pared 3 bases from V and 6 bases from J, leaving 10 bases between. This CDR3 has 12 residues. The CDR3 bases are TGTGCCTGGAGAAGGCGCGTTGATACGCAGTATTTT. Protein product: CAWRRRVDTQYF.

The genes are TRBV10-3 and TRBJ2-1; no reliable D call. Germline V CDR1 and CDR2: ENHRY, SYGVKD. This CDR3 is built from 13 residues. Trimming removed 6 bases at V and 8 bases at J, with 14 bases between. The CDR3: CAIRTDPLDEQFF. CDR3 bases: TGTGCCATCAGAACCGACCCACTGGATGAGCAGTTCTTC.

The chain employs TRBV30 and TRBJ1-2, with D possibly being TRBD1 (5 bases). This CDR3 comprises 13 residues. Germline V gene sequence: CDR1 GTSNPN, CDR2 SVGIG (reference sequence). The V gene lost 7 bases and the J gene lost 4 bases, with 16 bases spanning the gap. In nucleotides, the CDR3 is TGTGCCTCGCGGAACGGGGGGAGCTATGGCTACACCTTC. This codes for CASRNGGSYGYTF.

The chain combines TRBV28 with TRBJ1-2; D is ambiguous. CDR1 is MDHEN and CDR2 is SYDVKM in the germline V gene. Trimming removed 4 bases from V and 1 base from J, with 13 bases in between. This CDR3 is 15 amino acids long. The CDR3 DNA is TGTGCCAGCAGTTCACATTCCGGGAATAACTATGGCTACACCTTC. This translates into CASSSHSGNNYGYTF.

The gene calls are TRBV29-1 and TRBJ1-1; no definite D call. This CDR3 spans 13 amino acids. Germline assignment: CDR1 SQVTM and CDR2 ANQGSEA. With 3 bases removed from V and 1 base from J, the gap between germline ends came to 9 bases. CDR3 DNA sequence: TGCAGCGTTGAGAAGACCGGGAACACTGAAGCTTTCTTT. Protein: CSVEKTGNTEAFF.

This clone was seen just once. CDR3 residues: CASSFGDRGKAFF. CDR3 sequence (DNA): TGTGCCAGCAGCTTTGGGGACAGGGGGAAAGCTTTCTTT. The chain links TRBV7-2 to TRBJ1-1; TRBD1 aligns across 11 bases. CDR3 size: 13 residues. CDR1 is SGHTA, CDR2 FQGNSA, per germline. V lost 3 bases, J lost 9 bases, and 3 bases stayed unmatched.

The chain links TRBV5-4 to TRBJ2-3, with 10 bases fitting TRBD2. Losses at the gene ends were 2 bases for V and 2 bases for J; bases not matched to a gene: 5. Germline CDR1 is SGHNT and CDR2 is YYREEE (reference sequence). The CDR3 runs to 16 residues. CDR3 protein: CASSLRLAGLTDTQYF. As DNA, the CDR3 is TGTGCCAGCAGCTTAAGACTAGCGGGTCTCACAGATACGCAGTATTTT.

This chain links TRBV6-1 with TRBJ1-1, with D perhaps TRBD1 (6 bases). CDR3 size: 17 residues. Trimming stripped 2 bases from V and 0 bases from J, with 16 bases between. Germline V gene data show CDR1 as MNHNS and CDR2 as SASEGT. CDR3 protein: CASSEFWGAGVNTEAFF. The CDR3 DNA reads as TGTGCCAGCAGTGAATTCTGGGGGGCCGGGGTGAACACTGAAGCTTTCTTT.

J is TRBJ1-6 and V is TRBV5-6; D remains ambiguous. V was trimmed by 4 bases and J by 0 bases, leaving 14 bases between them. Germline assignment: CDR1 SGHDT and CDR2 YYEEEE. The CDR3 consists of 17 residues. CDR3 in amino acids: CASSLGRLASYNSPLHF. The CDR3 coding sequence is TGTGCCAGCAGCCTCGGACGCCTAGCCTCCTATAATTCACCCCTCCACTTT.

The CDR3 sequence is CASSFAGGGNTIYF. The CDR3, as DNA: TGTGCCAGCAGTTTTGCGGGGGGGGGAAACACCATATATTTT. The V and J genes are TRBV27 and TRBJ1-3; weak D call: TRBD1 (5 bases). Germline CDR1 reads MNHEY; CDR2 reads SMNVEV (reference sequence). V was shortened by 3 bases and J by 4 bases, with 10 bases between the two germline ends. This CDR3 is 14 amino acids long.

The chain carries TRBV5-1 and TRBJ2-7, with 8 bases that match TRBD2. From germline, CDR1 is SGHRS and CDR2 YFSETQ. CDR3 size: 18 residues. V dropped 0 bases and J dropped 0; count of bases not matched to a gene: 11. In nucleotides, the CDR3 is TGCGCCAGCAGCTTGGAGGGTAGCGGGACACCGGGCTCCTACGAGCAGTACTTC. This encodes CASSLEGSGTPGSYEQYF.

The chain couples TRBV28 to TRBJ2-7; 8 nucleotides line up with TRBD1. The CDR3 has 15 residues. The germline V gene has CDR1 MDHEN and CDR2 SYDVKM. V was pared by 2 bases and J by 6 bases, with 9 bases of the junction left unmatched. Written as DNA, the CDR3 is TGTGCCAGCAGTTTAGAGGCAGGGGGCTCTCTCGAGCAGTACTTC. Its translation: CASSLEAGGSLEQYF.

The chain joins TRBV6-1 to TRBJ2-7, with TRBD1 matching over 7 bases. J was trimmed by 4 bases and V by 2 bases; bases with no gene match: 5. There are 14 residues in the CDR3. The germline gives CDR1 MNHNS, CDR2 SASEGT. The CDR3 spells CASSERGTVYEQYF. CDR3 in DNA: TGTGCCAGCAGTGAAAGGGGGACAGTTTACGAGCAGTACTTC.

DNA of the CDR3: TGTGCCAGCAGTTTAAGGGGTAGGGGAAATTCACCCCTCCACTTT. Protein product: CASSLRGRGNSPLHF. The rearrangement links TRBV27 to TRBJ1-6; D might be TRBD1 (5 bases). This CDR3 is built from 15 residues. Germline V gene lookup returns CDR1 MNHEY and CDR2 SMNVEV (reference sequence). The V gene lost 2 bases and the J gene lost 7 bases, with 12 bases spanning the gap.

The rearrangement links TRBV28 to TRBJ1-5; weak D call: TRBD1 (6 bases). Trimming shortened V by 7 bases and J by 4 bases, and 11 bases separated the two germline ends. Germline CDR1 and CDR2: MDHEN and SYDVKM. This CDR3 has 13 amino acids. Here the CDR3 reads CASNLDRNQPQHF. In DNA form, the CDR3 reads TGTGCCAGCAACCTGGACAGAAATCAGCCCCAGCATTTT.

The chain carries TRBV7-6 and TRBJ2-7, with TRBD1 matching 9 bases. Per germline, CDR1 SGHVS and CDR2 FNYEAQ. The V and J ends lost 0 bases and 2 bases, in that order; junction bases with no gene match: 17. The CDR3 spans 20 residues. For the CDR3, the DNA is TGTGCCAGCAGCTTAGCATCTCCGGGACAGGGATCTGTGTTCCCCTACGAGCAGTACTTC. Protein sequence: CASSLASPGQGSVFPYEQYF.

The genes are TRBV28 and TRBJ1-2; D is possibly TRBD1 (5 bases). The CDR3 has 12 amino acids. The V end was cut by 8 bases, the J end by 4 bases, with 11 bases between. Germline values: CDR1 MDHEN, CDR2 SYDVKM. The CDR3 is CASAEGSYGYTF. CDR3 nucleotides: TGTGCCAGCGCCGAGGGGTCCTATGGCTACACCTTC.

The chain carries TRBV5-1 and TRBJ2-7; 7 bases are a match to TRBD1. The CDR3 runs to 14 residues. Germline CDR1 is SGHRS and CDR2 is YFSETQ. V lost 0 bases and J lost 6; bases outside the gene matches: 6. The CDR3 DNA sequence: TGCGCCAGCAGCTTGGGGACAGGCTCTCCCGAGCAGTACTTC. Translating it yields CASSLGTGSPEQYF.

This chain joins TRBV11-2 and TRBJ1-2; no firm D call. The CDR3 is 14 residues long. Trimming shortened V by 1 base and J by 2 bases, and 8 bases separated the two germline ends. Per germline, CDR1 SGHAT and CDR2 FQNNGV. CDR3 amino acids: CASSLGGANYGYTF. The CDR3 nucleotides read TGTGCCAGCAGCTTAGGGGGTGCCAACTATGGCTACACCTTC.

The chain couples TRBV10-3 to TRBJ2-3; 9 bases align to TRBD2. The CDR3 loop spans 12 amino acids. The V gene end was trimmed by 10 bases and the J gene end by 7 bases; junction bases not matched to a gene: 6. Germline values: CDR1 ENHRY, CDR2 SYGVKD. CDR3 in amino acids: CATSSGKYTQYF. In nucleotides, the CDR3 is TGTGCCACCTCTAGCGGGAAGTATACGCAGTATTTT.

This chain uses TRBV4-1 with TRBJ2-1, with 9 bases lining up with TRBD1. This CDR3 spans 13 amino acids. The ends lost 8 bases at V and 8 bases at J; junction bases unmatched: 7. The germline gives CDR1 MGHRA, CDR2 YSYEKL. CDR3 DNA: TGCGCCAGCCGCCTGGGACAGGGCTATGAGCAGTTCTTC. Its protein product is CASRLGQGYEQFF.

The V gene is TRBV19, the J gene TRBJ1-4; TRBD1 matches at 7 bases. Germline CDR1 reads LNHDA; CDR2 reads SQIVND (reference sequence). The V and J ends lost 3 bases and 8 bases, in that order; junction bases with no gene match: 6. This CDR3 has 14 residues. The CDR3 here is CASSITGVEEKLFF. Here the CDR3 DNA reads TGTGCCAGTAGTATTACAGGGGTGGAGGAAAAACTGTTTTTT.

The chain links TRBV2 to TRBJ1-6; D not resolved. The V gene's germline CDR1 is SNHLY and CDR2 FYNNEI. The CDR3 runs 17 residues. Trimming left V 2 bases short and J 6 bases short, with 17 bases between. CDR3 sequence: CASSEWLRGLGNSPLHF. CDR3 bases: TGTGCCAGCAGTGAATGGTTGAGAGGCCTGGGTAATTCACCCCTCCACTTT.

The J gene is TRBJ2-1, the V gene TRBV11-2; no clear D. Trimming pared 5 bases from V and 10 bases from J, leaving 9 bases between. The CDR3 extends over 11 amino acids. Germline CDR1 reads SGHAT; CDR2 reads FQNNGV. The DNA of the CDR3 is TGTGCCAGCAGCCGATATCGGGAGCAGTTCTTC. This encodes CASSRYREQFF.

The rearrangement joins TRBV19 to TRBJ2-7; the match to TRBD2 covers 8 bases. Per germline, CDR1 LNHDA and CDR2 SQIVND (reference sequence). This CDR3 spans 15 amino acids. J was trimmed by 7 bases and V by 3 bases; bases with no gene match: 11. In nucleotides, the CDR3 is TGTGCCAGTAGTATCGCGGGACTAGACTCGGGGGAGCAGTACTTC. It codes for CASSIAGLDSGEQYF.

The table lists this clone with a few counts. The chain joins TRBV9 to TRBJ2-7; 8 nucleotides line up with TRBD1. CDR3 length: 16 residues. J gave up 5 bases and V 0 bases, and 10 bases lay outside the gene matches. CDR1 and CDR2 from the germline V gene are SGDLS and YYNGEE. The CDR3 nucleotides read TGTGCCAGCAGCGTAGGGATAGGGACAGGTGGAAACGAGCAGTACTTC. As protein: CASSVGIGTGGNEQYF.

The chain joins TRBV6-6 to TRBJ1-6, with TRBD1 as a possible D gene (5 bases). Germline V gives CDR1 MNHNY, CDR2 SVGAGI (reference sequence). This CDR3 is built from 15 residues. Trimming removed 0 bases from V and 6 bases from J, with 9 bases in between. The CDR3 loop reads CASSYSGGSNSPLHF. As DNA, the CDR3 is TGTGCCAGCAGTTACTCGGGGGGAAGTAATTCACCCCTCCACTTT.

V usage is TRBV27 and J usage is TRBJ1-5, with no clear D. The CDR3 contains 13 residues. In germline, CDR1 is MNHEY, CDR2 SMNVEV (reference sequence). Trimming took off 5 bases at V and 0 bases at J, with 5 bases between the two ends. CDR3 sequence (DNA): TGTGCCAGCAGTAGAAATAGCAATCAGCCCCAGCATTTT. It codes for CASSRNSNQPQHF.

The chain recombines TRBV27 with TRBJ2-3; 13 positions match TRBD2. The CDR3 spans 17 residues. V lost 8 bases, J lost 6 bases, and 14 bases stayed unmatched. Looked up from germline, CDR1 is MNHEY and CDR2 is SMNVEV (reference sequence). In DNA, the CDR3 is TGTGCCAGCCTACCTCGGGAACTAGCGGGAGGGGGGGATACGCAGTATTTT. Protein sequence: CASLPRELAGGGDTQYF.

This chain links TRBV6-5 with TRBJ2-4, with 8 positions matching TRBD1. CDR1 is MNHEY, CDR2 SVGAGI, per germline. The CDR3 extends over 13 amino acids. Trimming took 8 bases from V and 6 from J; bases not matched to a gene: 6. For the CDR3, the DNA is TGTGCCAGCGGAGGACAGGGTGGAAACATTCAGTACTTC. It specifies CASGGQGGNIQYF.

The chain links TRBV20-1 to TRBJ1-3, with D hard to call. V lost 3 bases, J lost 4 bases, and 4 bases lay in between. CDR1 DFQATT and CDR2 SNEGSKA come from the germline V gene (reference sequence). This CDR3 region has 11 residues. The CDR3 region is CSARLGNTIYF. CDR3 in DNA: TGCAGTGCTAGGTTGGGAAACACCATATATTTT.